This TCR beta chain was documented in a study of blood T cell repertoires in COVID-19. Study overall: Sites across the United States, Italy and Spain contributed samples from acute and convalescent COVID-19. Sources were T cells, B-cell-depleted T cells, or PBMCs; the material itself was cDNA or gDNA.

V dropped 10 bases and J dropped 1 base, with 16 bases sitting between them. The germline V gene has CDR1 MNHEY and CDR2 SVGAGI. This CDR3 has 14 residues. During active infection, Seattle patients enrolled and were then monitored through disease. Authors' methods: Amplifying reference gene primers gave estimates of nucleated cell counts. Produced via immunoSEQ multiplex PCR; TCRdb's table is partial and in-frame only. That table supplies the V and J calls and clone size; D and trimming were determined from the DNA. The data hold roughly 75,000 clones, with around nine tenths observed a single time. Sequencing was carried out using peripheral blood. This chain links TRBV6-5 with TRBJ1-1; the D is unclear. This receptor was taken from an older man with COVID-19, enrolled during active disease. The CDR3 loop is CATTRERSNTEAFF. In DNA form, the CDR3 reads TGTGCCACTACTAGGGAACGGTCGAACACTGAAGCTTTCTTT.